This TCR beta chain appears in the sequencing data of a study of shared clonotypes between healthy human individuals. Sequencing was performed with immunoSEQ multiplex PCR; in TCRdb, only in-frame clones are kept and a portion is missing. The sample lists some 1.1 million clones; 60% to 80% were seen once. The sample comprised memory CD4+ T cells from PBMCs. Subset noted: CD45RA-negative fraction. The clonotype comes from a man in his late teens or twenties in good health. Some clones in this sample may be carry-over from other donors' samples.

This CDR3 is CASVGGRAGYEQYF. In DNA form, the CDR3 reads TGTGCCAGCGTGGGCGGGAGGGCCGGCTACGAGCAGTACTTC. The J gene is TRBJ2-7, the V gene TRBV28; 9 nucleotides line up with TRBD2. V shed 8 bases and J 3 bases; nucleotides not matched to a gene: 8. The CDR3 has 14 amino acids. The germline gives CDR1 MDHEN, CDR2 SYDVKM.